These 8 T cell receptor beta chains were sequenced from one sample in a study of blood T cells in healthy people across ages. With a J-beta primer mix and a sample-barcoded 5' primer, a second PCR ran about 7 to 12 cycles. TCRdb analysed the 5' RACE reads with MiXCR anew, one entry per CDR3 protein. Of 1.8 million or so distinct CDR3 sequences in the sample, approximately 39% were seen once. The sequencing sample was made of blood. These receptors were collected from a human donor in good health.

V is TRBV7-9 and J is TRBJ2-7, with 7 bases fitting TRBD2. This CDR3 is 14 amino acids long. Germline CDR1 SEHNR, CDR2 FQNEAQ (reference sequence). Trimming removed 3 bases from V and 2 bases from J; junction bases left unmatched: 4. CDR3 DNA: TGTGCCAGCAGCTTTGCGGGGGAAGCCTACGAGCAGTACTTC. This codes for CASSFAGEAYEQYF.

V gene TRBV11-3 combines with J gene TRBJ2-3, with D perhaps TRBD1 or TRBD2 (6 bases each). The CDR3 loop spans 15 amino acids. Trimming pared 1 base from V and 5 bases from J, leaving 13 bases between. Looked up from germline, CDR1 is SGHNT and CDR2 is YENEEA. The CDR3 here is CASSLVAAGEDTQYF. CDR3 DNA sequence: TGTGCCAGCAGCTTAGTAGCGGCAGGGGAAGATACGCAGTATTTT.

This clonotype was counted only a few times. The rearrangement uses TRBV9 and TRBJ1-2; D gene ambiguous. This CDR3 is built from 16 residues. In germline, CDR1 is SGDLS, CDR2 YYNGEE. Trimming left V 2 bases short and J 1 base short, with 15 bases between. In DNA form, the CDR3 reads TGTGCCAGCAGCGTTCGGCCCTCGGTGGATAACTATGGCTACACCTTC. The encoded protein is CASSVRPSVDNYGYTF.

A single count supports this clonotype. The rearrangement joins TRBV18 to TRBJ2-3; a weak D match, TRBD2 (6 bases). Germline loops: CDR1 KGHSH, CDR2 LQKENI. The length of the CDR3 is 16 residues. V was cut by 5 bases and J by 1 base, with 16 bases left in between. The CDR3 DNA reads TGTGCCAGCTCAGCTCTACCGGGACTTGGCACAGATACGCAGTATTTT. This sequence encodes CASSALPGLGTDTQYF.

The chain recombines TRBV12-3 or TRBV12-4 with TRBJ2-3; 13 bases are shared with TRBD2. V lost 10 bases, J lost 4 bases, and 5 bases stayed unmatched. The CDR3 runs to 14 residues. The CDR3 reads CATTSGGAPDTQYF. DNA of the CDR3: TGTGCCACAACTAGCGGGGGGGCTCCAGATACGCAGTATTTT.

Worth noting for this clonotype: A much larger clone lies a single base off, so this may be a read error. V gene TRBV25-1 combines with J gene TRBJ1-1; a weak D match, TRBD1 (5 bases). The CDR3 covers 15 residues. In germline, CDR1 is MGHDK, CDR2 SYGVNS. CDR3 sequence (DNA): TGTGCCAGCAGTGAATTTCTGGAGGGGTTCACTGGAGCTTTCTTT. Its protein is CASSEFLEGFTGAFF.

CDR3: CAWRDFWRGTDTQYF. The CDR3 bases are TGTGCCTGGAGAGACTTCTGGAGGGGCACAGATACGCAGTATTTT. The chain joins TRBV30 to TRBJ2-3; perhaps TRBD2 as D (6 bases). V lost 3 bases, J lost 1 base, and 14 bases lay in between. Germline V gene lookup returns CDR1 GTSNPN and CDR2 SVGIG (reference sequence). CDR3 length equals 15 residues.

V usage is TRBV7-9 and J usage is TRBJ1-2, with unresolved D. The ends were cut back, 6 bases at V and 4 bases at J, with 9 bases in the middle. The CDR3 spans 12 residues. Per germline, CDR1 SEHNR and CDR2 FQNEAQ (reference sequence). DNA for the CDR3: TGTGCCAGCAGTTCAGTGGGCTATGGCTACACCTTC. Its protein is CASSSVGYGYTF. Based on the CDR3 plus reference TRBV7-9 and TRBJ1-2, the full variable domain is DTGVSQNPRHKITKRGQNVTFRCDPISEHNRLYWYRQTLGQGPEFLTYFQNEAQLEKSRLLSDRFSAERPKGSFSTLEIQRTEQGDSAMYLCASSSVGYGYTFGSGTRLTVV.